This entry lists 10 T cell receptor beta chains sequenced from one sample in a study of blood T cell repertoires in COVID-19. Sequenced by immunoSEQ multiplex PCR; TCRdb stores in-frame clones only, minus some. The data hold almost 85,000 clones, with around four fifths observed a single time. The sequenced sample consisted of peripheral blood. The receptors stem from an older man with active or convalescent COVID-19.

The chain combines TRBV11-2 with TRBJ2-3; 9 positions agree with TRBD2. CDR3 length: 14 amino acids. Germline V gives CDR1 SGHAT, CDR2 FQNNGV. The ends lost 5 bases at V and 2 bases at J; junction bases unmatched: 2. The CDR3 DNA is TGTGCCAGCAGCGCTAGCGGGGCCACAGATACGCAGTATTTT. Its protein product is CASSASGATDTQYF.

The rearrangement joins TRBV5-1 to TRBJ2-3, with 11 bases that match TRBD2. The V gene's germline CDR1 is SGHRS and CDR2 YFSETQ. The CDR3 runs 14 residues. The trim removed 7 bases at V and 5 bases at J, leaving 6 bases unmatched. The CDR3 is CASDSGRARDTQYF. The CDR3 DNA is TGCGCCAGCGATAGCGGGAGGGCCAGAGATACGCAGTATTTT.

The chain links TRBV11-2 to TRBJ1-1; weak D call: TRBD1 (5 bases). Germline V gene data show CDR1 as SGHAT and CDR2 as FQNNGV. V shed 0 bases and J shed 5 bases, with 13 bases lying between them. The CDR3 runs 15 residues. The CDR3: CASSLEPRVRTEAFF. Here the CDR3 DNA reads TGTGCCAGCAGCTTAGAACCCAGGGTAAGAACTGAAGCTTTCTTT.

As concerns this clone: The sample contains more than one DNA sequence encoding this CDR3. V usage is TRBV7-9 and J usage is TRBJ1-2; TRBD1 agrees at 10 bases. V lost 3 bases and J lost 4; bases outside the gene matches: 2. The CDR3 runs 14 residues. The germline gives CDR1 SEHNR, CDR2 FQNEAQ (reference sequence). The CDR3, as DNA: TGTGCCAGCAGCTTCTGGACAGGGGGCTATGGCTACACCTTC. This gives the protein CASSFWTGGYGYTF.

The genes are TRBV19 and TRBJ2-7, with TRBD1 as a possible D gene (5 bases). This CDR3 has 11 amino acids. The germline gives CDR1 LNHDA, CDR2 SQIVND (reference sequence). The chain's CDR3 is CGTQATYEQYF. DNA of the CDR3: TGTGGAACACAGGCAACCTACGAGCAGTACTTC.

The chain couples TRBV6-2 or TRBV6-3 to TRBJ1-1; D is unresolved. This CDR3 comprises 14 residues. Germline V gives CDR1 MNHEY, CDR2 SVGEGT. With 5 bases removed from V and 4 bases from J, the gap between germline ends came to 14 bases. The CDR3, as DNA: TGTGCCAGCAGTATCTACAGCGGAGGCACTGAAGCTTTCTTT. As protein: CASSIYSGGTEAFF.

The J gene is TRBJ2-2, the V gene TRBV7-8, with TRBD2 as a possible D gene (5 bases). The length of the CDR3 is 15 residues. Between the trimmed V and J ends, which lost 4 bases and 2 bases, there was a span of 11 bases. Germline V gene lookup returns CDR1 SGHVS and CDR2 FQNEAQ. CDR3 DNA sequence: TGTGCCAGCAGCTCGGGGAGCGGTAACACCGGGGAGCTGTTTTTT. Translated: CASSSGSGNTGELFF.

The V call is TRBV6-1, the J call TRBJ2-3, with TRBD2 matching over 10 bases. V gave up 1 base and J gave up 4 bases; unmatched junction bases: 2. The CDR3 length is 15 residues. Germline assignment: CDR1 MNHNS and CDR2 SASEGT. CDR3 amino acids: CASSEGSGGADTQYF. The CDR3, as DNA: TGTGCCAGCAGTGAAGGGAGCGGGGGGGCAGATACGCAGTATTTT.

This clone has only one observation. The CDR3 DNA reads as TGTGCCAGCAAAACCCAGCGGGGGACACCCGCGAAGCAGTACTTC. Amino acid sequence: CASKTQRGTPAKQYF. The chain uses TRBV9 and TRBJ2-7; 8 positions agree with TRBD2. CDR1 is SGDLS, CDR2 YYNGEE, per germline. V shed 6 bases and J 8 bases; nucleotides not matched to a gene: 16. CDR3 length: 15 amino acids.

J is TRBJ2-7 and V is TRBV30; D possibly corresponds to TRBD2 (5 bases). From germline, CDR1 is GTSNPN and CDR2 SVGIG (reference sequence). V was cut by 5 bases and J by 3 bases, with 14 bases left in between. The CDR3 consists of 13 residues. The CDR3 loop reads CAWAQRAVYEQYF. The CDR3 DNA reads as TGTGCCTGGGCACAGAGGGCGGTCTACGAGCAGTACTTC.